The 32 T cell receptor beta chains below were found in one sample sequenced in a study of OX40 agonist ivuxolimab in advanced cancers. Measured with immunoSEQ multiplex PCR; TCRdb has only the in-frame clones, and not every one. The profile shows roughly 90,000 clones, around nine tenths of them singletons. The specimen was CD4+ or CD8+ T cells sorted from blood, collected in a trial of the OX40 agonist ivuxolimab. All receptors derive from an adult with an advanced solid tumor such as melanoma, head and neck, liver or kidney cancer.

The chain couples TRBV7-9 to TRBJ2-1; TRBD2 might be the D (6 bases). Trimming pared 5 bases from V and 7 bases from J, leaving 21 bases between. The length of the CDR3 is 16 residues. Germline CDR1 and CDR2: SEHNR and FQNEAQ (reference sequence). This chain's CDR3 is CASSRTTSVAINEQFF. Written as DNA, the CDR3 is TGTGCCAGCAGCCGTACGACTAGTGTGGCTATAAATGAGCAGTTCTTC.

This rearrangement joins TRBV7-9 to TRBJ2-7; D possibly corresponds to TRBD2 (5 bases). This CDR3 region has 14 residues. Per germline, CDR1 SEHNR and CDR2 FQNEAQ (reference sequence). Trimming pared 3 bases from V and 2 bases from J, leaving 11 bases between. The CDR3 reads CASSFSEETYEQYF. CDR3 bases: TGTGCCAGCAGCTTTTCGGAGGAGACCTACGAGCAGTACTTC.

The CDR3 here is CASSPRGIEQFF. The CDR3 nucleotides are TGTGCCAGCTCACCACGGGGGATTGAGCAGTTCTTC. The chain is built from TRBV18 and TRBJ2-1; D possibly uses TRBD1 or TRBD2 (5 bases each). The germline V gene has CDR1 KGHSH and CDR2 LQKENI. V lost 1 base and J 9 bases, leaving 7 bases between the germline ends. There are 12 residues in the CDR3. The complete variable domain, with remaining parts taken from reference TRBV18 and TRBJ2-1, reads NAGVMQNPRHLVRRRGQEARLRCSPMKGHSHVYWYRQLPEEGLKFMVYLQKENIIDESGMPKERFSAEFPKEGPSILRIQQVVRGDSAAYFCASSPRGIEQFFGPGTRLTVL.

The rearrangement joins TRBV7-9 to TRBJ1-3; D not certain. The CDR3 spans 13 residues. Germline loops: CDR1 SEHNR, CDR2 FQNEAQ (reference sequence). V lost 1 base to trimming and J lost 6 bases, with 7 bases between them. CDR3 coding DNA: TGTGCCAGCAGCTTAGGTCGGGAAAACACCATATATTTT. It yields the protein CASSLGRENTIYF.

The chain carries TRBV5-3 and TRBJ2-7; D is undetermined. TRBV5-3 counts as an open reading frame of uncertain function. The CDR3 extends over 12 amino acids. Trimming stripped 3 bases from V and 3 bases from J, with 7 bases between. The CDR3 DNA reads as TGTGCCAGAAGCTCACACAACTACGAGCAGTACTTC. It encodes CARSSHNYEQYF.

The chain has TRBV6-6 and TRBJ1-5, with 7 nucleotides matching TRBD1. V shed 5 bases, J shed 4 bases, and the junction held 2 bases outside the gene matches. Germline loops: CDR1 MNHNY, CDR2 SVGAGI (reference sequence). The CDR3 is made up of 13 amino acids. CDR3: CASSPDRNQPQHF. CDR3 nucleotides: TGTGCCAGCAGTCCGGACAGGAATCAGCCCCAGCATTTT.

The rearrangement joins TRBV2 to TRBJ1-5; TRBD1 might be the D (5 bases). CDR3 length: 14 residues. Trimming removed 7 bases from V and 7 bases from J, with 17 bases in between. Germline lookup yields CDR1 SNHLY and CDR2 FYNNEI. CDR3 bases: TGTGCCAGCACCGAGGCGGGGGAGGGACAGCCCCAGCATTTT. It is translated as CASTEAGEGQPQHF.

This clone has just one count. The chain links TRBV6-1 to TRBJ2-5; D uncertain. The germline V gene has CDR1 MNHNS and CDR2 SASEGT. This CDR3 contains 14 residues. V was trimmed by 1 base and J by 0 bases, leaving 6 bases between them. Here the CDR3 reads CASSEVGNQETQYF. The DNA of the CDR3 is TGTGCCAGCAGTGAAGTGGGAAACCAAGAGACCCAGTACTTC.

The rearrangement uses TRBV6-6 and TRBJ1-1; D not certain. In germline, CDR1 is MNHNY, CDR2 SVGAGI (reference sequence). Trimming cost V 5 bases and J 1 base, with 8 bases left between them. This CDR3 spans 13 amino acids. DNA of the CDR3: TGTGCCAGCAGTCCCCCCAAGAACACTGAAGCTTTCTTT. Amino acids: CASSPPKNTEAFF.

Only a few counts were recorded for this clone. The chain has TRBV30 and TRBJ2-7, with D possibly called TRBD1 or TRBD2 (6 bases each). Germline CDR1 GTSNPN, CDR2 SVGIG (reference sequence). The CDR3 is made up of 15 amino acids. The germline V and J ends were trimmed by 2 bases and 0 bases, with 14 bases remaining between them. The CDR3 is CAWSTLGGDSYEQYF. The CDR3 region has the DNA TGTGCCTGGAGTACCCTGGGGGGCGACTCCTACGAGCAGTACTTC.

V gene TRBV6-6 combines with J gene TRBJ2-1, with TRBD1 matching 9 bases. Trimming took 6 bases from V and 2 from J; bases not matched to a gene: 5. The CDR3 spans 15 residues. The germline V gene encodes CDR1 MNHNY and CDR2 SVGAGI (reference sequence). The CDR3 loop is CASRDTGGAYNEQFF. The CDR3 DNA reads TGTGCCAGCAGAGATACAGGGGGCGCCTACAATGAGCAGTTCTTC.

This chain links TRBV28 with TRBJ1-1; D might be TRBD1 (5 bases). The germline V gene encodes CDR1 MDHEN and CDR2 SYDVKM. The CDR3 runs 16 residues. The V end was cut by 2 bases, the J end by 5 bases, with 18 bases between. The CDR3 DNA is TGTGCCAGCAGTTTAGGCAGCGGTAGTAAGGGGACTGAAGCTTTCTTT. Translating it yields CASSLGSGSKGTEAFF.

The V and J genes are TRBV6-6 and TRBJ2-7; D is undetermined. This CDR3 is 13 amino acids long. V lost 5 bases to trimming and J lost 3 bases, with 11 bases between them. Per the germline V gene, CDR1 is MNHNY and CDR2 is SVGAGI (reference sequence). The CDR3 coding sequence is TGTGCCAGCAGTCCCACCGGCGGCTACGAGCAGTACTTC. Protein product: CASSPTGGYEQYF.

This clone was recorded only once. The rearrangement links TRBV9 to TRBJ1-4; TRBD1 aligns across 7 bases. The junction had 8 bases not matched to a gene; V was cut back by 3 bases and J by 3 bases. Per the germline V gene, CDR1 is SGDLS and CDR2 is YYNGEE. The CDR3 is 16 residues long. Here the CDR3 reads CASSETPGQPNEKLFF. As DNA, the CDR3 is TGTGCCAGCAGCGAGACTCCGGGACAGCCTAATGAAAAACTGTTTTTT. Variable domain in full (rest from reference TRBV9 and TRBJ1-4): DSGVTQTPKHLITATGQRVTLRCSPRSGDLSVYWYQQSLDQGLQFLIQYYNGEERAKGNILERFSAQQFPDLHSELNLSSLELGDSALYFCASSETPGQPNEKLFFGSGTQLSVL.

The chain links TRBV9 to TRBJ2-5, with 7 bases matching TRBD2. The trim removed 4 bases at V and 3 bases at J, leaving 9 bases unmatched. CDR1 and CDR2 from the germline V gene are SGDLS and YYNGEE. This CDR3 is 15 amino acids long. For the CDR3, the DNA is TGTGCCAGCAGCCCCAGTTGGGCGGGAGAAGAGACCCAGTACTTC. Amino acids: CASSPSWAGEETQYF. The full variable domain, completed using reference TRBV9 and TRBJ2-5, is DSGVTQTPKHLITATGQRVTLRCSPRSGDLSVYWYQQSLDQGLQFLIQYYNGEERAKGNILERFSAQQFPDLHSELNLSSLELGDSALYFCASSPSWAGEETQYFGPGTRLLVL.

This clone was recorded once. The V gene is TRBV29-1, the J gene TRBJ1-1; D uncertain. Germline-derived CDR1 and CDR2 are SQVTM and ANQGSEA. The V end lost 3 bases, the J end lost 4 bases, and 12 bases lay between the germline ends. The CDR3 is 13 amino acids. This CDR3 is CSVELGGATEAFF. The CDR3 DNA follows: TGCAGCGTTGAGCTGGGTGGAGCCACTGAAGCTTTCTTT. The full variable domain, its missing parts supplied by reference TRBV29-1 and TRBJ1-1, is SAVISQKPSRDICQRGTSLTIQCQVDSQVTMMFWYRQQPGQSLTLIATANQGSEATYESGFVIDKFPISRPNLTFSTLTVSNMSPEDSSIYLCSVELGGATEAFFGQGTRLTVV.

V and J are TRBV4-1 and TRBJ2-3, with D maybe TRBD2 (6 bases). The germline V and J ends were trimmed by 1 base and 7 bases, with 9 bases remaining between them. Germline CDR1 is MGHRA and CDR2 is YSYEKL. The CDR3 runs to 13 residues. The CDR3 DNA is TGCGCCAGCAGCCAAGGGGGGGACTATACGCAGTATTTT. It is translated as CASSQGGDYTQYF.

V is TRBV9 and J is TRBJ2-2; D is perhaps TRBD2 (5 bases). Germline CDR1 and CDR2: SGDLS and YYNGEE. The CDR3 extends over 14 amino acids. Trimming pared 6 bases from V and 1 base from J, leaving 10 bases between. In nucleotides, the CDR3 is TGTGCCAGCATGGCGGGCTTGAACACCGGGGAGCTGTTTTTT. Its protein is CASMAGLNTGELFF.

DNA of the CDR3: TGCGCCAGCAGGAGAAGCGAGAATGAAAAACTGTTTTTT. This sequence encodes CASRRSENEKLFF. The V and J genes are TRBV5-1 and TRBJ1-4; D gene unclear. This CDR3 has 13 amino acids. With 5 bases removed from V and 5 bases from J, the gap between germline ends came to 10 bases. From germline, CDR1 is SGHRS and CDR2 YFSETQ.

V gene TRBV15 combines with J gene TRBJ1-5; D is perhaps TRBD1 (6 bases). Germline lookup yields CDR1 LNHNV and CDR2 YYDKDF (reference sequence). V dropped 3 bases and J dropped 7 bases, with 10 bases sitting between them. This CDR3 has 13 residues. The CDR3 region is CATSSSGEQPQHF. The CDR3 bases are TGTGCCACCAGCAGTTCAGGGGAACAGCCCCAGCATTTT. Using reference TRBV15 and TRBJ1-5 for the parts outside the CDR3, the full variable domain is DAMVIQNPRYQVTQFGKPVTLSCSQTLNHNVMYWYQQKSSQAPKLLFHYYDKDFNNEADTPDNFQSRRPNTSFCFLDIRSPGLGDTAMYLCATSSSGEQPQHFGDGTRLSIL.

The chain carries TRBV5-1 and TRBJ1-1; perhaps TRBD1 as D (5 bases). Germline CDR1 and CDR2: SGHRS and YFSETQ. The CDR3 contains 14 residues. V lost 0 bases and J 3 bases, leaving 9 bases between the germline ends. The CDR3 reads CASSLAGTYTEAFF. Here the CDR3 DNA reads TGCGCCAGCAGCTTGGCAGGGACTTACACTGAAGCTTTCTTT.

The chain carries TRBV19 and TRBJ2-5; 9 positions agree with TRBD2. Germline V CDR1 and CDR2: LNHDA, SQIVND (reference sequence). This CDR3 region has 18 residues. The J segment lost 0 bases and the V segment lost 2 bases, leaving 10 bases of the junction unmatched. The CDR3 spells CASSIKGALAGNQETQYF. The CDR3 nucleotides read TGTGCCAGTAGTATAAAGGGGGCACTAGCGGGTAACCAAGAGACCCAGTACTTC.

This clone was counted a single time. The junction departs from germline at one end; a sequencing error may be responsible. This sequence joins TRBV5-3 and TRBJ2-2, with D unclear. TRBV5-3 is an open reading frame whose function is uncertain. CDR3 length: 14 residues. CDR3 residues: CASSLELNTGELFF. The CDR3 DNA is TGTGCCAGCAGCTTGGAACTTAACACCGGGGAGCTGTTTTTT.

The chain links TRBV5-4 to TRBJ2-5; D is perhaps TRBD1 or TRBD2 (6 bases each). V was trimmed by 4 bases and J by 1 base, leaving 17 bases between them. There are 16 residues in the CDR3. Germline CDR1 SGHNT, CDR2 YYREEE (reference sequence). The CDR3 nucleotides are TGTGCCAGCAGCCCGTTTGGGGGGCCGGGCCAAGAGACCCAGTACTTC. Protein product: CASSPFGGPGQETQYF.

This sequence joins TRBV14 and TRBJ2-3; 10 bases line up with TRBD2. Germline CDR1 and CDR2: SGHDN and FVKESK. There are 15 residues in the CDR3. With V trimmed by 6 bases and J by 1 base, 4 bases remained unmatched. CDR3 nucleotides: TGTGCCAGCAGTCTACTAGCGGGGCGCACAGATACGCAGTATTTT. Translation: CASSLLAGRTDTQYF.

The chain has TRBV5-4 and TRBJ1-4, with D perhaps matching TRBD1 (6 bases). Trimming stripped 4 bases from V and 0 bases from J, with 16 bases between. CDR1 and CDR2 (germline): SGHNT, YYREEE (reference sequence). The CDR3 has 17 amino acids. The CDR3 loop reads CASSPRTDGTTNEKLFF. As DNA, the CDR3 is TGTGCCAGCAGCCCCCGGACAGATGGTACAACTAATGAAAAACTGTTTTTT. Complete variable domain (other parts from reference TRBV5-4 and TRBJ1-4): ETGVTQSPTHLIKTRGQQVTLRCSSQSGHNTVSWYQQALGQGPQFIFQYYREEENGRGNFPPRFSGLQFPNYSSELNVNALELDDSALYLCASSPRTDGTTNEKLFFGSGTQLSVL.

This chain links TRBV7-2 with TRBJ1-1; 8 nucleotides align to TRBD1. V lost 4 bases, J lost 5 bases, and 3 bases stayed unmatched. Germline CDR1 reads SGHTA; CDR2 reads FQGNSA. The CDR3 is made up of 13 amino acids. In DNA, the CDR3 is TGTGCCAGCAGCTCCGACAGGGGTACTGAAGCTTTCTTT. Protein product: CASSSDRGTEAFF. Full variable domain (outside the CDR3, taken from reference TRBV7-2 and TRBJ1-1): GAGVSQSPSNKVTEKGKDVELRCDPISGHTALYWYRQSLGQGLEFLIYFQGNSAPDKSGLPSDRFSAERTGGSVSTLTIQRTQQEDSAVYLCASSSDRGTEAFFGQGTRLTVV.

This clone came up once. The chain recombines TRBV7-2 with TRBJ2-5; D not certain. V lost 1 base and J lost 5, with 11 bases in between. The germline CDR1 and CDR2 sequences are SGHTA and FQGNSA. The CDR3 sequence is 14 residues long. For the CDR3, the DNA is TGTGCCAGCAGCTTAGGTTGGCTAAGGGAGACCCAGTACTTC. Amino acids: CASSLGWLRETQYF.

The table lists this clone with a count of one. This chain uses TRBV6-5 with TRBJ1-5; 10 bases agree with TRBD1. The CDR3 length is 15 residues. V shed 5 bases, J shed 2 bases, and the junction held 3 bases outside the gene matches. CDR1 and CDR2 (germline): MNHEY, SVGAGI. The CDR3 is CASSQTGGRNQPQHF. CDR3 DNA: TGTGCCAGCAGTCAGACAGGGGGCCGCAATCAGCCCCAGCATTTT.

The chain has TRBV5-1 and TRBJ2-1; no firm D call. The CDR3 is made up of 13 amino acids. CDR1 and CDR2 from the germline V gene are SGHRS and YFSETQ. V lost 4 bases and J lost 5, with 10 bases in between. The CDR3: CASSLPSNNEQFF. CDR3 DNA: TGCGCCAGCAGCCTACCATCGAACAATGAGCAGTTCTTC.

The chain carries TRBV11-2 and TRBJ2-3; D remains ambiguous. Germline V lookup: CDR1 SGHAT, CDR2 FQNNGV. This CDR3 is 13 amino acids long. V was trimmed by 1 base and J by 5 bases, leaving 7 bases between them. CDR3 coding DNA: TGTGCCAGCAGCTTAGGGGCGGTAGATACGCAGTATTTT. Residues: CASSLGAVDTQYF.

This clone appeared once. The rearrangement uses TRBV19 and TRBJ2-7; 8 positions agree with TRBD1. The V segment lost 9 bases and the J segment 0 bases; nucleotides outside the gene matches: 10. CDR1 is LNHDA and CDR2 is SQIVND in the germline V gene (reference sequence). CDR3 size: 15 residues. CDR3 sequence (DNA): TGTGCCAGCAACTCGGGACAGGCGAGCTCCTACGAGCAGTACTTC. Translated: CASNSGQASSYEQYF.